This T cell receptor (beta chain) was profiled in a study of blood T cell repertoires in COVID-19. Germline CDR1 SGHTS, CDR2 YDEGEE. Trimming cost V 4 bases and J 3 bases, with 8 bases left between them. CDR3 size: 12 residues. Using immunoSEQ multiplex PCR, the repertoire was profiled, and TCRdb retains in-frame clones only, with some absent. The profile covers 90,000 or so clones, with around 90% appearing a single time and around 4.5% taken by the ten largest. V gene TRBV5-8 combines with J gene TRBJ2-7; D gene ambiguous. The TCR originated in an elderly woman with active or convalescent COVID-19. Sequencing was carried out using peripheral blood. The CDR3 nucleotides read TGTGCCAGCAGCCCACTACTCTACGAGCAGTACTTC. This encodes CASSPLLYEQYF.